This entry concerns a single T cell receptor (beta chain). This clone has only one observation. It lacks a known antigen. Within one base of it there is no much larger clone, and no base qualities were kept. The record originates from a study of control samples from healthy donors and cancer patients (dated by TCRdb to 2018 to 2021). Preparation of the library involved the immunoSEQ multiplex PCR assay. TCRdb re-hosts the immuneACCESS table, in-frame sequences only. Its copies lack some clones; in the studies checked, an unresolved V gene accounts for under half of them, and the cause for the rest is not known. Recorded for this sample are 150,000 to 200,000 clones; more than 85% of them occurred a single time. Jointly, the top ten make up 0.65% to 0.85% of the sample. This receptor was taken from a woman between 25 and 40 years old in good health. The sequencing input was blood.

The DNA sequence is as follows: TGTGCCAGCAGTGATCAGCAGTTCAATCAGCCCCAGCATTTT. Translated, it gives CASSDQQFNQPQHF. The chain is made from TRBV2 and TRBJ1-5; the D segment cannot be called with confidence. Per the germline V gene, SNHLY is the CDR1 and FYNNEI is the CDR2. A distance of 9 bases separates the germline ends of V and J, which lose 3 bases and 3 bases respectively. The CDR3, from cysteine to phenylalanine, totals 14 residues. This entry keeps only the CDR3 DNA: 42 bases, framed from base 1.